This T cell receptor (beta chain) came from a study of identical twins. A word on this clonotype: The target antigen is unknown.

The CDR3 has 10 amino acids. Germline V lookup: CDR1 DFQATT, CDR2 SNEGSKA (reference sequence). V shed 6 bases and J shed 10 bases, with 10 bases lying between them. TCRdb re-called the 5' RACE reads through MiXCR, storing one row per CDR3 protein. The sample holds 500,000 to 550,000 distinct CDR3 sequences; 20% to 25% are singletons and the top ten take more than 0.4%. Regarding the study as a whole: For zero-insertion analyses, partial confounding could come from invariant MAIT and iNKT cells. Twins' excess sharing was less marked for out-of-frame beta sequences. Cross-sectional statistical analysis was relied on for the conclusions, without the same donors being followed.

The same sample was also used in a study of yellow fever vaccine responses in identical twins. That paper states: Vaccine T cell responses of twins reportedly seemed partly convergent and partly personalized.

The sequencing input was CD4+ T cells sorted from blood. The sequence was obtained from a woman aged 18-35 years in good health. The chain uses TRBV20-1 and TRBJ2-1; D remains unclear. The CDR3 DNA reads as TGCAGTGCCAAGGACGGCGAGCAGTTCTTC. This translates into CSAKDGEQFF.